These 29 T cell receptor beta chains came from one sample sequenced in a study of tumor-infiltrating lymphocytes in primary liver carcinoma. Constant-region priming of around 490 ng total RNA yielded TCR beta cDNA. Libraries covering TCR beta were generated through three nested multiplex PCR rounds (using a slightly modified ARM-PCR). Researchers ran the first two PCR rounds for approximately 9 cycles each with TRBV1-TRBV30 forward primers and a C-beta reverse primer. Each CDR3 protein is one row after TCRdb ran MiXCR on the multiplex PCR reads. The sample has tens of thousands of distinct CDR3 sequences; just over 70% are singletons. From unsorted bulk tissue weighing about 20-32 mg, DNA and RNA were co-extracted. Sequences were obtained from liver tumor tissue from sampling region 5. Subset defined: tumor region T5, tumor centre. Receptors originate from a man in his forties with primary liver carcinoma and hepatitis B virus infection.

This chain links TRBV5-5 with TRBJ2-5; no reliable D call. The CDR3 is made up of 12 amino acids. The V and J ends lost 8 bases and 4 bases respectively, with 12 bases between them. The germline V gene encodes CDR1 SGHKS and CDR2 YYEKEE (reference sequence). The CDR3 nucleotides read TGTGCCAGTACCCGTTCTGGAGAGACCCAGTACTTC. It is translated as CASTRSGETQYF.

The chain links TRBV5-6 to TRBJ2-3; possible D gene TRBD2, 6 bases. Germline V gene lookup returns CDR1 SGHDT and CDR2 YYEEEE. The ends were cut back, 3 bases at V and 1 base at J, with 36 bases in the middle. The CDR3 totals 23 residues. CDR3 DNA: TGTGCCAGCAGCTCCATCCCCTGGACACCTCGCAGCAGGAGGGGTAGGGGCACAGATACGCAGTATTTT. Protein sequence: CASSSIPWTPRSRRGRGTDTQYF.

A note on this clonotype: This likely comes from a read error, as the CDR3 has no conserved phenylalanine or tryptophan at its end. The rearrangement links TRBV6-6 to TRBJ2-7; D perhaps matches TRBD1 (7 bases). This CDR3 is 14 amino acids long. CDR1 is MNHNY and CDR2 is SVGAGI in the germline V gene (reference sequence). The CDR3 loop is CTVGGQRHFYEQYL. In nucleotides, the CDR3 is TGTACCGTCGGGGGACAGCGGCATTTCTACGAGCAGTACCTC.

For this clonotype: The junction shows a germline mismatch at one end, possibly a read error. The chain links TRBV11-2 to TRBJ2-1, with D perhaps matching TRBD2 (5 bases). In germline, CDR1 is SGHAT, CDR2 FQNNGV. The CDR3 consists of 13 residues. CDR3 in DNA: TGCGCCAGCGGCTTAAATGATGCCTATGAGCCGTTCTTC. As protein: CASGLNDAYEPFF.

Points on this clonotype: Sequence at one end of the junction differs from germline and may be a read error. This chain connects TRBV5-4 to TRBJ2-4; D is possibly TRBD2 (5 bases). The length of the CDR3 is 14 residues. Germline CDR1 SGHNT, CDR2 YYREEE (reference sequence). CDR3 sequence reads: CSSSLALAKNIQYF. For the CDR3, the DNA is TGTTCCAGCAGCCTAGCTCTAGCCAAAAACATTCAGTACTTC. Supplemented by reference TRBV5-4 and TRBJ2-4, the full variable domain reads ETGVTQSPTHLIKTRGQQVTLRCSSQSGHNTVSWYQQALGQGPQFIFQYYREEENGRGNFPPRFSGLQFPNYSSELNVNALELDDSALYLCSSSLALAKNIQYFGAGTRLSVL.

Comments on this clonotype: The junction shows a germline mismatch at one end, possibly a read error. V is TRBV29-1 and J is TRBJ2-2; TRBD1 aligns across 7 bases. There are 10 residues in the CDR3. Germline assignment: CDR1 SQVTM and CDR2 ANQGSEA. CDR3 sequence reads: CSVGQGEPLF. In DNA form, the CDR3 reads TGCAGCGTGGGGCAGGGGGAACCGCTTTTT.

This clonotype was detected only a few times. The rearrangement links TRBV5-1 to TRBJ2-2; TRBD1 matches at 12 bases. Germline V CDR1 and CDR2: SGHRS, YFSETQ. This CDR3 spans 15 amino acids. The trim removed 4 bases at V and 7 bases at J, leaving 5 bases unmatched. As DNA, the CDR3 is TGCGCCAGCAGCGGCGGGACAGGGGGCCTCGGGGAGCTGTTTTTT. Its translation: CASSGGTGGLGELFF.

Note on this clonotype: At one end, the junction sequence differs from germline, possibly due to a read error. The chain uses TRBV5-1 and TRBJ2-6; the D gene is possibly TRBD2 (6 bases). The CDR3 totals 21 residues. Per the germline V gene, CDR1 is SGHRS and CDR2 is YFSETQ. CDR3 residues: CASSSLRPGAAITSGANVLTF. The CDR3 DNA sequence: TGCGCCAGCAGCTCTCTTCGACCGGGAGCTGCAATTACCTCTGGTGCCAACGTCCTGACTTTC. The full variable domain, completed using reference TRBV5-1 and TRBJ2-6, is KAGVTQTPRYLIKTRGQQVTLSCSPISGHRSVSWYQQTPGQGLQFLFEYFSETQRNKGNFPGRFSGRQFSNSRSEMNVSTLELGDSALYLCASSSLRPGAAITSGANVLTFGAGSRLTVL.

The V call is TRBV28, the J call TRBJ2-5; D is possibly TRBD2 (5 bases). Germline values: CDR1 MDHEN, CDR2 SYDVKM. The length of the CDR3 is 17 residues. Trimming took off 5 bases at V and 5 bases at J, with 24 bases between the two ends. CDR3 in amino acids: CASSARRRASAMETQYF. DNA of the CDR3: TGTGCCAGCAGTGCGCGTAGGCGGGCGAGCGCGATGGAGACCCAGTACTTC.

This chain joins TRBV6-1 and TRBJ1-1; no firm D call. Germline-derived CDR1 and CDR2 are MNHNS and SASEGT. The CDR3 sequence is 12 residues long. This CDR3 is CARSAVNTEAFF. The CDR3 DNA follows: TGTGCACGCAGTGCCGTAAACACTGAAGCTTTCTTT.

The chain recombines TRBV6-5 with TRBJ2-3; D is possibly TRBD2 (6 bases). The germline V gene encodes CDR1 MNHEY and CDR2 SVGAGI. This CDR3 is built from 14 residues. Here the CDR3 reads CDNSSSRGTDTQYF. The CDR3 DNA is TGTGACAACAGCTCCTCCCGGGGGACAGATACGCAGTATTTT.

Concerning this clonotype: The junction and the germline gene differ at one end; a read error may be behind it. V and J are TRBV6-1 and TRBJ2-7, with 9 bases aligning to TRBD2. Germline V gene sequence: CDR1 MNHNS, CDR2 SASEGT. This CDR3 comprises 12 residues. The CDR3 is CTSGGISYEQYF. The CDR3 bases are TGTACCAGCGGGGGGATCTCCTACGAGCAGTATTTC.

This rearrangement joins TRBV6-1 to TRBJ2-3; the D is unclear. The CDR3 runs 12 residues. V gave up 10 bases and J gave up 2 bases, with 10 bases separating them. The germline V gene has CDR1 MNHNS and CDR2 SASEGT. CDR3 DNA sequence: TGTGCCAATACTGGCACCACAGATACGCAGTATTTT. As protein: CANTGTTDTQYF.

A remark on this clonotype: At one of its ends the junction is not consistent with the germline gene, which may arise from a read error. This chain uses TRBV27 with TRBJ1-5; D possibly corresponds to TRBD1 (6 bases). The CDR3 has 15 amino acids. Germline CDR1 MNHEY, CDR2 SMNVEV (reference sequence). The CDR3 DNA sequence: TGTGCCAGCAGTTTAATACAGGGTCCGGGTCAGTCCCAGCATTTT. As protein: CASSLIQGPGQSQHF.

A remark on this clonotype: It is likely a read error, because the conserved phenylalanine at the end of the CDR3 is missing. The chain couples TRBV14 to TRBJ1-1; D not certain. V lost 0 bases and J 6 bases, leaving 5 bases between the germline ends. CDR1 and CDR2 from the germline V gene are SGHDN and FVKESK. The CDR3 consists of 12 residues. CDR3 sequence reads: CASSQDWAEAFL. The CDR3 bases are TGTGCCAGCAGCCAAGACTGGGCTGAAGCTTTCCTA.

This clonotype was picked up one time. The J gene is TRBJ2-3, the V gene TRBV28; TRBD1 aligns across 9 bases. Germline CDR1 is MDHEN and CDR2 is SYDVKM. The trim removed 5 bases at V and 1 base at J, leaving 7 bases unmatched. CDR3 size: 16 residues. The CDR3 DNA is TGTGCCAGCAGTAGGGCCGGGGACAGGGGCACAGATACGCAGTATTTT. It is translated as CASSRAGDRGTDTQYF.

The V and J genes are TRBV6-5 and TRBJ1-1; D is ambiguous. CDR3 length: 13 amino acids. CDR1 and CDR2 (germline): MNHEY, SVGAGI. The CDR3 here is CPISYSTGAEAFF. The CDR3 DNA is TGTCCCATCAGTTACTCGACCGGGGCTGAAGCTTTCTTT.

This clonotype was seen ten or more times. The chain combines TRBV7-9 with TRBJ2-7; D gene uncertain. This CDR3 comprises 14 residues. Per germline, CDR1 SEHNR and CDR2 FQNEAQ (reference sequence). V was cut by 3 bases and J by 6 bases, with 15 bases left in between. The CDR3 reads CASSLYVGTGEQYF. The CDR3 nucleotides read TGTGCCAGCAGCTTGTACGTGGGAACCGGCGAGCAGTACTTC.

Notes on this clonotype: An end of the junction differs from the germline gene, which may be a read error. This rearrangement joins TRBV12-3 or TRBV12-4 to TRBJ2-7, with D perhaps matching TRBD2 (5 bases). This CDR3 region has 13 residues. CDR3 loop: CANTGVSTYGQYF. DNA for the CDR3: TGTGCCAACACCGGGGTGAGCACCTACGGGCAGTACTTC.

Turning to this clonotype: A much bigger clone sits one base away, suggesting this may be a read error. The J gene is TRBJ2-5, the V gene TRBV7-9, with a weak D call TRBD2 (6 bases). This CDR3 contains 15 residues. V lost 0 bases, J lost 5 bases, and 13 bases lay in between. The germline V gene encodes CDR1 SEHNR and CDR2 FQNEAQ (reference sequence). CDR3 region: CASSLAMGGRETQYF. DNA for the CDR3: TGTGCCAGCAGCTTAGCGATGGGAGGTCGGGAGACCCAGTACTTC.

As regards this clonotype: The junction and the germline gene differ at one end; a read error may be behind it. The chain carries TRBV6-5 and TRBJ1-5; D perhaps matches TRBD1 (6 bases). Germline assignment: CDR1 MNHEY and CDR2 SVGAGI. The length of the CDR3 is 13 residues. CDR3 loop: CANSRGRAQPQHF. CDR3 DNA: TGTGCCAACAGTCGGGGGCGGGCTCAGCCCCAGCATTTT.

This chain links TRBV19 with TRBJ2-7; 12 nucleotides align to TRBD1. Per germline, CDR1 LNHDA and CDR2 SQIVND (reference sequence). J gave up 2 bases and V 8 bases, and 16 bases lay outside the gene matches. The CDR3 totals 18 residues. CDR3 nucleotides: TGTGCCAGTGCGACTTACCTCAACCGGGACAGGGGGCCCTACGAGCAGTACTTC. Its protein product is CASATYLNRDRGPYEQYF. The variable domain in full, with the rest retrieved from reference TRBV19 and TRBJ2-7, is DGGITQSPKYLFRKEGQNVTLSCEQNLNHDAMYWYRQDPGQGLRLIYYSQIVNDFQKGDIAEGYSVSREKKESFPLTVTSAQKNPTAFYLCASATYLNRDRGPYEQYFGPGTRLTVT.

Many counts were recorded for this clonotype. Compared with germline, one end of the junction differs, possibly owing to a read error. V is TRBV6-5 and J is TRBJ2-7, with D perhaps TRBD2 (6 bases). Germline CDR1 is MNHEY and CDR2 is SVGAGI. This CDR3 comprises 16 residues. The CDR3 loop is CASSITRDFGSSEQYF. The CDR3 coding sequence is TGTGCCAGCAGTATCACCCGGGACTTTGGTTCCTCCGAGCAGTACTTC.

Concerning this clonotype: Because it lacks the conserved phenylalanine or tryptophan at the end, this CDR3 is likely a read error. The chain carries TRBV4-1 and TRBJ2-7; D remains ambiguous. Deletions cut 4 bases from V and 2 bases from J, with 12 bases between. This CDR3 is built from 14 residues. Germline values: CDR1 MGHRA, CDR2 YSYEKL. The CDR3 DNA sequence: TGCGCCAGCAGCCTCACAGTGAGCCCCTACGAGCAGTACATC. Translated: CASSLTVSPYEQYI.

Remarks on this clonotype: A read error may account for a junction end that differs from germline. The chain carries TRBV11-2 and TRBJ2-1; perhaps TRBD2 as D (6 bases). CDR3 length: 16 residues. Germline CDR1 and CDR2: SGHAT and FQNNGV. The CDR3 DNA follows: TGTACCAGTAGCCCTCGATTAGCGGAGGTCCCAATGGGGCAGTTCTTC. It yields the protein CTSSPRLAEVPMGQFF.

V and J are TRBV5-4 and TRBJ1-3; 7 bases fit TRBD1. The CDR3 covers 15 residues. The germline V gene has CDR1 SGHNT and CDR2 YYREEE (reference sequence). Trimming took 9 bases from V and 0 from J; bases not matched to a gene: 9. This chain's CDR3 is CANNLGQSSGNTIYF. CDR3 nucleotide sequence: TGTGCCAACAACTTGGGACAGAGCTCTGGAAACACCATATATTTT.

As to this clonotype: As the CDR3 is not closed by the conserved phenylalanine or tryptophan, this likely results from a read error. CDR3 nucleotides: TGTGCCACTTCACCTGGGCTTCCGTTGGCAGATACGCAGTATATT. Its protein product is CATSPGLPLADTQYI. The chain links TRBV10-2 to TRBJ2-3; unclear D gene. Germline assignment: CDR1 WSHSY and CDR2 SAAADI. The CDR3 spans 15 residues.

Concerning this clonotype: The junction and the germline gene differ at one end; a read error may be behind it. The rearrangement joins TRBV11-2 to TRBJ2-3; 8 bases map to TRBD1. There are 14 residues in the CDR3. Germline V gives CDR1 SGHAT, CDR2 FQNNGV. The CDR3 DNA is TGTGACAGCAGCTTCGACAGGGGAACAGTTACGCAGTATTTC. Translation: CDSSFDRGTVTQYF.

About this clonotype: A read error may produce the germline difference seen at one junction end. The J gene is TRBJ1-5, the V gene TRBV6-5, with D tentatively TRBD1 (5 bases). There are 17 residues in the CDR3. Germline values: CDR1 MNHEY, CDR2 SVGAGI. CDR3 coding DNA: TGTGTCAGCAGTTACTCGAGCAGGGCGAATAGCAATCAGTCCCAGCATTTT. This translates into CVSSYSSRANSNQSQHF.